This T cell receptor (beta chain) was recovered during a study of cytomegalovirus exposure and HLA in healthy donors. Study-wide results and limits: A list of approximately 160 TCR beta chains associated with cytomegalovirus was given.

The CDR3 contains 15 residues. Trimming took 0 bases from V and 0 from J, leaving 9 bases between them. The germline V gene has CDR1 SGHNT and CDR2 YYREEE (reference sequence). This clone was seen a handful of times. The antigen is unknown. 13 Jbeta primers and 60 Vbeta primers were used for the PCR. Data came from immunoSEQ multiplex PCR; TCRdb stores just in-frame clones and leaves some out. The sample holds around 84,000 clones, 65% to 85% seen once. Sequencing was done on a sample of PBMCs. The clonotype comes from a middle-aged man in good health and CMV-seronegative. V and J are TRBV5-4 and TRBJ1-2, with D uncertain. The CDR3 spells CASSLVGTSNYGYTF. In DNA form, the CDR3 reads TGTGCCAGCAGCTTGGTCGGTACTTCTAACTATGGCTACACCTTC.